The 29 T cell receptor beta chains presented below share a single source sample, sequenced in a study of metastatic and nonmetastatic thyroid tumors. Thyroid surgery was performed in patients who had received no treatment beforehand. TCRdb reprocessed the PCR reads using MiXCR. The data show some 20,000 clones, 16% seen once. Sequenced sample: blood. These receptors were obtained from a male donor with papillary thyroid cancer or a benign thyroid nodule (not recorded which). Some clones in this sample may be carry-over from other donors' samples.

CDR3 coding DNA: TGCGCCAGCAGCTTGGAGGACAGGGGGCTCTTTCGGGAGCAGTTCTTC. It yields the protein CASSLEDRGLFREQFF. V is TRBV5-1 and J is TRBJ2-1; 11 bases line up with TRBD1. Unmatched junction bases numbered 9, after V lost 0 bases and J lost 10 bases. Germline CDR1 reads SGHRS; CDR2 reads YFSETQ. The CDR3 loop spans 16 amino acids.

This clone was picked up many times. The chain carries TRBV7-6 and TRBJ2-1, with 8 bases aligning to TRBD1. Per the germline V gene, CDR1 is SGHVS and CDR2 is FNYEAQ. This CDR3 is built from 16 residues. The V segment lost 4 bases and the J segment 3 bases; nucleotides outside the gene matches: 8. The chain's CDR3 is CASSSPWDRSYNEQFF. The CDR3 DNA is TGTGCCAGCAGCTCCCCTTGGGACAGGAGCTACAATGAGCAGTTCTTC.

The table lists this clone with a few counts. The CDR3 loop reads CASSLLGGGTFDNEQFF. In nucleotides, the CDR3 is TGCGCCAGCAGCTTGCTTGGCGGGGGAACCTTCGACAATGAGCAGTTCTTC. The chain recombines TRBV5-1 with TRBJ2-1; 7 bases agree with TRBD2. Germline lookup yields CDR1 SGHRS and CDR2 YFSETQ. Trimming took 1 base from V and 5 from J; bases not matched to a gene: 12. The CDR3 totals 17 residues.

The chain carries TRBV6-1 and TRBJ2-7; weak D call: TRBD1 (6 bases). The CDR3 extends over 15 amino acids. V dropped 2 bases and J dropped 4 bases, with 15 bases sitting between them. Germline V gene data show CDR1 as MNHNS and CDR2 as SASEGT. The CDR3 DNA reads TGTGCCAGCAGTGAATCACAGGGCAGTGGTTACGAGCAGTACTTC. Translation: CASSESQGSGYEQYF.

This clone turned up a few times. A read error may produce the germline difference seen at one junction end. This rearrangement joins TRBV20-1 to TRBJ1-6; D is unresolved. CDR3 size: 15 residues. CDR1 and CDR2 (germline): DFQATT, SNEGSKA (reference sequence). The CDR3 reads CSAPKAGGNNSPPHF. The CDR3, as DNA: TGCAGTGCTCCCAAGGCAGGAGGGAATAATTCACCCCCCCACTTT.

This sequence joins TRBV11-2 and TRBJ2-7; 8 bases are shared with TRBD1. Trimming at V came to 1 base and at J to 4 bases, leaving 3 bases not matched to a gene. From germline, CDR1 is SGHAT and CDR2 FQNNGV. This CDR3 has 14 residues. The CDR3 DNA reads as TGTGCCAGCAGCTTAGGACAGGGGCCGTACGAGCAGTACTTC. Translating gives CASSLGQGPYEQYF.

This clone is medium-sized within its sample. The CDR3 spells CASSLGSISEAFF. CDR3 coding DNA: TGTGCCAGCAGTTTAGGGTCAATTAGTGAAGCTTTCTTT. This chain joins TRBV12-3 or TRBV12-4 and TRBJ1-1; D unresolved. The V end lost 1 base, the J end lost 7 bases, and 10 bases lay between the germline ends. The CDR3 spans 13 residues.

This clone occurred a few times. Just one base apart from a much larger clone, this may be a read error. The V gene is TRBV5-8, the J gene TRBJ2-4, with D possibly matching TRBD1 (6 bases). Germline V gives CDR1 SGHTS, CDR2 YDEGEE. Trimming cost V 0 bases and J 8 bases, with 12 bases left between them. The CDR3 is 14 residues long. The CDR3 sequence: CASSLDGQCDIQYF. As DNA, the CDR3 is TGTGCCAGCAGCTTGGATGGACAGTGTGACATTCAGTACTTC. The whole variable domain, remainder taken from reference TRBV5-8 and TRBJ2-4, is EAGVTQSPTHLIKTRGQQATLRCSPISGHTSVYWYQQALGLGLQFLLWYDEGEERNRGNFPPRFSGRQFPNYSSELNVNALELEDSALYLCASSLDGQCDIQYFGAGTRLSVL.

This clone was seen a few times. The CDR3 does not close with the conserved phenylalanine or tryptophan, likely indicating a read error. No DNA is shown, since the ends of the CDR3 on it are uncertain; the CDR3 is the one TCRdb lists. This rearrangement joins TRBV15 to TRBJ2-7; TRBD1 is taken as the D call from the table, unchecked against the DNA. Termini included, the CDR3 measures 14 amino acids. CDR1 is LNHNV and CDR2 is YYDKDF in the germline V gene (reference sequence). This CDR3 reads CATSRGQVSYEKYL.

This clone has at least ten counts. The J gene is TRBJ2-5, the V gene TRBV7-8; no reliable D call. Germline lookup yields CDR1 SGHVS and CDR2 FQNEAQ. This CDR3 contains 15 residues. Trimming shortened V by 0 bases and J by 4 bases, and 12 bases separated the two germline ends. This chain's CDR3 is CASSLAEDLLETQYF. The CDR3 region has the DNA TGTGCCAGCAGCTTAGCAGAGGATCTCCTAGAGACCCAGTACTTC. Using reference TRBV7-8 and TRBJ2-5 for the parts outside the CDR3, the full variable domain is GAGVSQSPRYKVAKRGQDVALRCDPISGHVSLFWYQQALGQGPEFLTYFQNEAQLDKSGLPSDRFFAERPEGSVSTLKIQRTQQEDSAVYLCASSLAEDLLETQYFGPGTRLLVL.

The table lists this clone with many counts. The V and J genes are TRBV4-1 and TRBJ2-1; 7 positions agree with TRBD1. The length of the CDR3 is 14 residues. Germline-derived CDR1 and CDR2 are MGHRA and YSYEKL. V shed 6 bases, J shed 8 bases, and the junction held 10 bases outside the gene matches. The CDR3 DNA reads TGCGCCAGCAGAAAAGCAAGCCAGGGGGATGAGCAGTTCTTC. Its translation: CASRKASQGDEQFF.

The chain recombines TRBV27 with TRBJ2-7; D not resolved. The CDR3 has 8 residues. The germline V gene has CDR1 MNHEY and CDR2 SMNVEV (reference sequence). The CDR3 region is CASGPPPV. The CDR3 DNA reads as TGTGCCAGCGGGCCCCCCCCAGTC.

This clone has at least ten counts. The CDR3 reads CAISEGSSDKFF. Written as DNA, the CDR3 is TGTGCCATCAGTGAAGGGTCTAGCGACAAGTTCTTC. V gene TRBV10-3 combines with J gene TRBJ2-1, with D perhaps matching TRBD2 (6 bases). The V gene lost 3 bases and the J gene lost 14 bases, with 14 bases spanning the gap. CDR3 size: 12 residues. CDR1 and CDR2 (germline): ENHRY, SYGVKD.

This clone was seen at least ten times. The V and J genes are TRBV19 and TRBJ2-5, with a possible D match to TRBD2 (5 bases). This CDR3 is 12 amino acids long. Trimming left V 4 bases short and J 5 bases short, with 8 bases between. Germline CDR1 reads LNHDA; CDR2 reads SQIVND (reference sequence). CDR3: CASSTPGETQYF. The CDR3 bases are TGTGCCAGTAGTACCCCGGGGGAGACCCAGTACTTC.

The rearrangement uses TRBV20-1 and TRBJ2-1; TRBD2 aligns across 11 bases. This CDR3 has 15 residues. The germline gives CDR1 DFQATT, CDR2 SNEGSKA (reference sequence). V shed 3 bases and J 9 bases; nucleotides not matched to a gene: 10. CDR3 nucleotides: TGCAGTGCTAGGATACTAGCGGGAGTGAGGGGTGAGCAGTTCTTC. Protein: CSARILAGVRGEQFF.

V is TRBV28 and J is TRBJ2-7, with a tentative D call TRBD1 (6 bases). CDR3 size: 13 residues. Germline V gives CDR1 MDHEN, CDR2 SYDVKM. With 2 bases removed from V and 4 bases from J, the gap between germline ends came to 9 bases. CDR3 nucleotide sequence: TGTGCCAGCAGTTTAGGGGGCGAATACGAGCAGTACTTC. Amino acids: CASSLGGEYEQYF.

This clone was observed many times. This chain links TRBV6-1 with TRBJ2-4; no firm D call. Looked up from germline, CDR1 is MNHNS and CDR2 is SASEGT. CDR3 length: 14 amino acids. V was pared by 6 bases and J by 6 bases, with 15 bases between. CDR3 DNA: TGTGCCAGCAGGACCGCAGATCGGGTAAACATTCAGTACTTC. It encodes CASRTADRVNIQYF.

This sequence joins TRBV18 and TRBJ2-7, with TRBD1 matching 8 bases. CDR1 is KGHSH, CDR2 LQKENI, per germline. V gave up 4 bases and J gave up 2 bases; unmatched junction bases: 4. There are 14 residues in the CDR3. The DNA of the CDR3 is TGTGCCAGCTCACACAGGGGGGCTCCCTACGAGCAGTACTTC. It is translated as CASSHRGAPYEQYF.

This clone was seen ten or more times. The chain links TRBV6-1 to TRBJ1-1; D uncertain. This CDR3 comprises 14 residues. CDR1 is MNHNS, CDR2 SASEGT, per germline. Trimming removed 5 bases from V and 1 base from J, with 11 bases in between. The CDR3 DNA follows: TGTGCCAGCAGTTTTTCGATGGAGAACACTGAAGCTTTCTTT. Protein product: CASSFSMENTEAFF.

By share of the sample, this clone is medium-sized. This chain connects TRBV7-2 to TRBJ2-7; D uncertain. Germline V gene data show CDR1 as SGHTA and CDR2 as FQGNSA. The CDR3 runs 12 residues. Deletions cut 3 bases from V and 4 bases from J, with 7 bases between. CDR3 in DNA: TGTGCCAGCAGCTTTTCAGGTTACGAGCAGTACTTC. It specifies CASSFSGYEQYF.

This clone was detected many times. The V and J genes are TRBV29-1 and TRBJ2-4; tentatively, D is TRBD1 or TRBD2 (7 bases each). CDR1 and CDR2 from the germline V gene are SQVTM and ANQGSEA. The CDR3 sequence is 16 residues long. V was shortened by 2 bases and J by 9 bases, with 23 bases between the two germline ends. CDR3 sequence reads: CSVEIGTAGLEGIQYF. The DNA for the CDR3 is TGCAGCGTTGAAATCGGGACAGCGGGACTGGAAGGCATTCAGTACTTC.

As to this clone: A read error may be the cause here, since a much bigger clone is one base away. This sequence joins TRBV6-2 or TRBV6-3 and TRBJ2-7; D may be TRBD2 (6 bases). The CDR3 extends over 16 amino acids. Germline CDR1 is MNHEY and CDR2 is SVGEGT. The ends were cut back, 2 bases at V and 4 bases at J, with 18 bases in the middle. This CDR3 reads CASSYISWRGQYEQYF. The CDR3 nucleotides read TGTGCCAGCAGTTACATTTCCTGGAGGGGTCAGTACGAGCAGTACTTC.

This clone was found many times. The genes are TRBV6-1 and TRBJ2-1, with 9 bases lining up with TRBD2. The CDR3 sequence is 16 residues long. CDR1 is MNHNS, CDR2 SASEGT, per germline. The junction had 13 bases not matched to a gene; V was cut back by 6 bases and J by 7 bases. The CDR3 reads CASRPWGSGSKNEQFF. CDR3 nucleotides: TGTGCCAGCAGACCCTGGGGTAGCGGGAGTAAGAATGAGCAGTTCTTC.

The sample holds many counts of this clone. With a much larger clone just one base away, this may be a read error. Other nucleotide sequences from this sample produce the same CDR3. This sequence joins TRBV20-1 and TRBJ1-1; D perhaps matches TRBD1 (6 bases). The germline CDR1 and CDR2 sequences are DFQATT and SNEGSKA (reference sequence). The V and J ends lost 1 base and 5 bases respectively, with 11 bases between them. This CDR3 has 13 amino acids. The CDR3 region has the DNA TGCAGTGCTAGAGGGACAGCGAATACTGAAGCTTTCTTT. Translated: CSARGTANTEAFF.

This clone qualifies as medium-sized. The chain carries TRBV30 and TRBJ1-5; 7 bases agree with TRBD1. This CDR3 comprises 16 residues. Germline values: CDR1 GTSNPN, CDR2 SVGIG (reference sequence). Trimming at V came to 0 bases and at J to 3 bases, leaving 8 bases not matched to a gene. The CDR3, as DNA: TGTGCCTGGAGTGTATACAGGACAGGAATCAATCAGCCCCAGCATTTT. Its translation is CAWSVYRTGINQPQHF.

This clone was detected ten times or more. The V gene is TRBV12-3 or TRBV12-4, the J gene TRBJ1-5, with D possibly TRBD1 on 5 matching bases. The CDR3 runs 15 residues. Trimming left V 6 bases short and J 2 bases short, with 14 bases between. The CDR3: CASSPTAPGNQPQHF. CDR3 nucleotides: TGTGCCAGCAGCCCGACAGCTCCCGGCAATCAGCCCCAGCATTTT.

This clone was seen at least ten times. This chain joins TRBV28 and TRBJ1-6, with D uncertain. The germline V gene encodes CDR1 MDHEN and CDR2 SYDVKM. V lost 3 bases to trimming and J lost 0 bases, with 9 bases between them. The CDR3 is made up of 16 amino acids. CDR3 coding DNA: TGTGCCAGCAGTTTGACCGCGAGCTCCTATAATTCACCCCTCCACTTT. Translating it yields CASSLTASSYNSPLHF.

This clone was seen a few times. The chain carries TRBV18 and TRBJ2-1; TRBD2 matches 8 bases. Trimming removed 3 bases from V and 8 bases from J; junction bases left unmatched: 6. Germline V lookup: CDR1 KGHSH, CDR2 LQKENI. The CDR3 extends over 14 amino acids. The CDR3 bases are TGTGCCAGCTCACCGGGGACTAGAAACGATGAGCAGTTCTTC. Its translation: CASSPGTRNDEQFF.

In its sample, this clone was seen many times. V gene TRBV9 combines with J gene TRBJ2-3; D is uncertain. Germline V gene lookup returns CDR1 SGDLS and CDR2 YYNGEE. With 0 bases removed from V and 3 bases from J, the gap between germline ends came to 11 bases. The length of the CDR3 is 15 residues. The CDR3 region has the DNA TGTGCCAGCAGCGTAGTCCTTCGTAGGACAGATACGCAGTATTTT. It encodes CASSVVLRRTDTQYF.